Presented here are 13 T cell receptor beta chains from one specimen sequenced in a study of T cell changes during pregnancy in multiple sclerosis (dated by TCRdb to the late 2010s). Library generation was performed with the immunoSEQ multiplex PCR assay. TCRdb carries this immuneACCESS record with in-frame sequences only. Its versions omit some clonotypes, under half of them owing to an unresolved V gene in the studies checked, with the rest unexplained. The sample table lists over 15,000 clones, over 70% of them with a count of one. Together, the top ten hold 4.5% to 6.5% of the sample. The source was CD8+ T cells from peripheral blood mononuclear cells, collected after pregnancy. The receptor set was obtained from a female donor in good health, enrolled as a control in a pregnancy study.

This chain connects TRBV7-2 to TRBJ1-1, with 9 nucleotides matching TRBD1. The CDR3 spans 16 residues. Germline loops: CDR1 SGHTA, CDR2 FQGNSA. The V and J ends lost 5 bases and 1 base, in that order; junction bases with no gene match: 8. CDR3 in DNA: TGTGCCAGCAGCCCAAAGGACAGGGGACAGAACACTGAAGCTTTCTTT. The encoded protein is CASSPKDRGQNTEAFF.

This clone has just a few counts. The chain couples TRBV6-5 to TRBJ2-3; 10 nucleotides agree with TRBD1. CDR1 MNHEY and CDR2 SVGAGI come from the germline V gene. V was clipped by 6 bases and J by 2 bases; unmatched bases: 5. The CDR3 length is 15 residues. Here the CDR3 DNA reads TGTGCCAGCAGAGCCGGGACAGGGGACACAGATACGCAGTATTTT. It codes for CASRAGTGDTDTQYF.

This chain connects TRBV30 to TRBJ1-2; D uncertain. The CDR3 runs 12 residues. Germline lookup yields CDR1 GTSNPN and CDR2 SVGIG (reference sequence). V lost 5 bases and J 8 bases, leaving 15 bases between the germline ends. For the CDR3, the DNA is TGTGCCTGGCGCCAACGGAGGGCAGGCTACACCTTC. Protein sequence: CAWRQRRAGYTF.

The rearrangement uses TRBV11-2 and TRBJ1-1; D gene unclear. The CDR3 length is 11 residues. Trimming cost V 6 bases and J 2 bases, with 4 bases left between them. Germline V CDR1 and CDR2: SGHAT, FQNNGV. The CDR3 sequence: CASRTNTEAFF. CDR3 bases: TGTGCCAGCAGGACAAACACTGAAGCTTTCTTT.

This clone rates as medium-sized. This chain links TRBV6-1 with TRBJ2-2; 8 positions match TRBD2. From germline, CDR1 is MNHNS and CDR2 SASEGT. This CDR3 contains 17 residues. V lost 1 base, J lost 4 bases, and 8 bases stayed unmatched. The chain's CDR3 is CASSEVGGGWGTGELFF. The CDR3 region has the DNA TGTGCCAGCAGTGAAGTAGGCGGGGGGTGGGGCACCGGGGAGCTGTTTTTT.

The CDR3 nucleotides read TGTGCCAGCAGCGCAAAACGGGGAGAAGGGAACACTGAAGCTTTCTTT. Protein product: CASSAKRGEGNTEAFF. The V and J genes are TRBV9 and TRBJ1-1; D is ambiguous. V was trimmed by 3 bases and J by 1 base, leaving 16 bases between them. Looked up from germline, CDR1 is SGDLS and CDR2 is YYNGEE. This CDR3 contains 16 residues.

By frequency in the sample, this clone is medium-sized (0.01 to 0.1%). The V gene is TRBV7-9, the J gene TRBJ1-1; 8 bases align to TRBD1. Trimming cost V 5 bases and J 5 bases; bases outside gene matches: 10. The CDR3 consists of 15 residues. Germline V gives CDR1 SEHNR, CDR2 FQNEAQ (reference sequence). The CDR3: CASSGETGVWTEAFF. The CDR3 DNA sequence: TGTGCCAGCAGCGGAGAGACAGGGGTTTGGACTGAAGCTTTCTTT.

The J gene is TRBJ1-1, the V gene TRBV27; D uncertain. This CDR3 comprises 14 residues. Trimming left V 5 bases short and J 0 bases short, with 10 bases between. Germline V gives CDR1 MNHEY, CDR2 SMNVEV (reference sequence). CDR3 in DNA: TGTGCCAGCAGTCAGACAATCATGAACACTGAAGCTTTCTTT. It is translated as CASSQTIMNTEAFF.

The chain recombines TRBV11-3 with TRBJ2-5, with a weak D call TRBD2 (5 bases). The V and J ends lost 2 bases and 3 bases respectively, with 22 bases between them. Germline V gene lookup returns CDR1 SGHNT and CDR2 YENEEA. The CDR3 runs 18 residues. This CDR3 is CASSLSTSHGLDEETQYF. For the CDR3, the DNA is TGTGCCAGCAGCTTATCCACATCCCACGGACTGGATGAAGAGACCCAGTACTTC.

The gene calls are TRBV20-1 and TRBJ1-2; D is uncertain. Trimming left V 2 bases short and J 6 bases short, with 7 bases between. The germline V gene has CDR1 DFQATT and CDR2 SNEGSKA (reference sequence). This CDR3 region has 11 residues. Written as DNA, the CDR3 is TGCAGTGCTAGATCTCTTGATGGCTACACCTTC. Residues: CSARSLDGYTF.

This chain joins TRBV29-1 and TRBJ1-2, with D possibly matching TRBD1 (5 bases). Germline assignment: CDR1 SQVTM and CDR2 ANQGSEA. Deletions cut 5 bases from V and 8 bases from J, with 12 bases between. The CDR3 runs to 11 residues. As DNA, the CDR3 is TGCAGCGTTCAGGGTAATGACGGCTACACCTTC. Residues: CSVQGNDGYTF.

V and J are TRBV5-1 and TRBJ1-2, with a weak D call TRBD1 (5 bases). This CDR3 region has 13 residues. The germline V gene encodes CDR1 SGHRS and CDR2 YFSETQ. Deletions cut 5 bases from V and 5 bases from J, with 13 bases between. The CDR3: CASRQPQDYGYTF. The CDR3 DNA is TGCGCCAGCAGACAACCACAGGATTATGGCTACACCTTC.

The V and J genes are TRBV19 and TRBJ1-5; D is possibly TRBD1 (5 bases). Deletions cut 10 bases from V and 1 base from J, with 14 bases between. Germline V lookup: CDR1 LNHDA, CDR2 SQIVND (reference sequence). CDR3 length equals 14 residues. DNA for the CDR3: TGTGCCACCTTACATGGGGCAAGCAATCAGCCCCAGCATTTT. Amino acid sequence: CATLHGASNQPQHF.